This entry lists 3 T cell receptor beta chains sequenced from one sample in a study of regulatory T cells in long-lasting Graves disease. The sample's time point: persistent/refractory GD, antithyroid drugs over 5 years with positive TRAb. The TCR library was made from RNA extracted from PBMCs. Investigators prepared the TCR beta libraries by applying iRepertoire HTBI primers and Arm-PCR of CDR3 regions. TCRdb fed the multiplex PCR reads into MiXCR, producing one record per CDR3 protein. The table shows roughly 470,000 distinct CDR3 sequences, with roughly 20% occurring only once. Specimen: peripheral blood mononuclear cells (PBMCs), collected when the disease was refractory, from a patient treated with antithyroid drugs. The receptors stem from a female donor with Graves disease.

This clonotype has more than one count but fewer than ten. The genes are TRBV7-3 and TRBJ2-7; 14 bases agree with TRBD2. Unmatched junction bases numbered 9, after V lost 5 bases and J lost 0 bases. There are 18 residues in the CDR3. Germline CDR1 reads SGHTA; CDR2 reads FQGTGA. Written as DNA, the CDR3 is TGTGCCAGCAGCCCGGGACTAGCGGGAGCCCCCCCCTCCTACGAGCAGTACTTC. Protein: CASSPGLAGAPPSYEQYF. The whole variable domain, filled in from reference TRBV7-3 and TRBJ2-7, reads GAGVSQTPSNKVTEKGKYVELRCDPISGHTALYWYRQSLGQGPEFLIYFQGTGAADDSGLPNDRFFAVRPEGSVSTLKIQRTERGDSAVYLCASSPGLAGAPPSYEQYFGPGTRLTVT.

This chain links TRBV27 with TRBJ2-1; D unclear. The CDR3 covers 13 residues. Deletions cut 6 bases from V and 0 bases from J, with 6 bases between. Germline V gene lookup returns CDR1 MNHEY and CDR2 SMNVEV (reference sequence). DNA for the CDR3: TGTGCCAGCAGACCGAGCTCCTACAATGAGCAGTTCTTC. Residues: CASRPSSYNEQFF.

This clonotype was detected many times. V and J are TRBV6-2 or TRBV6-3 and TRBJ2-7; TRBD1 matches at 8 bases. J gave up 0 bases and V 2 bases, and 12 bases lay outside the gene matches. CDR1 is MNHEY and CDR2 is SVGEGT in the germline V gene. The CDR3 covers 18 residues. CDR3 DNA: TGTGCCAGCAGTTACACTCCCGGACAGGGAAAGAGCTCCTACGAGCAGTACTTC. Translating gives CASSYTPGQGKSSYEQYF.